The clone carrying this T cell receptor (beta chain) was seen only once. The repertoire was sequenced with immunoSEQ multiplex PCR; TCRdb's copy has only in-frame clones and lacks some. The profile covers a few hundred thousand clones, with 70% to 90% appearing a single time and roughly a tenth taken by the ten largest. This record comes from a study of blood T cell repertoires in COVID-19. Study-wide background: T cells, B-cell-depleted T cells, or PBMCs supplied cDNA or gDNA.

Seattle cases were enrolled at active infection and followed longitudinally. The CDR3 is 15 amino acids. V lost 4 bases to trimming and J lost 6 bases; unmatched junction nucleotides: 10. The V gene's germline CDR1 is SGHRS and CDR2 YFSETQ. The TCR sequence derives from a woman in her 30s with COVID-19, enrolled during active disease. This sequence joins TRBV5-1 and TRBJ1-1; 9 bases align to TRBD1. The sequencing input was peripheral blood. This chain's CDR3 is CASSAGTGSSAEAFF. The CDR3 bases are TGCGCCAGCAGCGCGGGGACAGGGAGTTCCGCTGAAGCTTTCTTT. The whole variable domain, remainder taken from reference TRBV5-1 and TRBJ1-1, is KAGVTQTPRYLIKTRGQQVTLSCSPISGHRSVSWYQQTPGQGLQFLFEYFSETQRNKGNFPGRFSGRQFSNSRSEMNVSTLELGDSALYLCASSAGTGSSAEAFFGQGTRLTVV.